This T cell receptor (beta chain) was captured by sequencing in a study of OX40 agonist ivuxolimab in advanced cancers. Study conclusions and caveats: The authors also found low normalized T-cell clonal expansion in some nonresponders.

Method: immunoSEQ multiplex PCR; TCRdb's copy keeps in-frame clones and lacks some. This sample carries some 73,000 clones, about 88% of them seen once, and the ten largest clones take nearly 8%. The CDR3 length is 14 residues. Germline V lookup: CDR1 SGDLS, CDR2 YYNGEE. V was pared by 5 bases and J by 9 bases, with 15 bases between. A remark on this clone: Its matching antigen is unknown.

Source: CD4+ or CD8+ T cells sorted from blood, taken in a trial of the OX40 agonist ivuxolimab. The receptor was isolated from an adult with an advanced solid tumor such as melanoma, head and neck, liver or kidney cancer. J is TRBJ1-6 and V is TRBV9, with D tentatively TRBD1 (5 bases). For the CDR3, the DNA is TGTGCCAGCAGAGCCGGGACCGAATCTTCACCCCTCCACTTT. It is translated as CASRAGTESSPLHF.